This T cell receptor (beta chain) came from a study of blood T cell repertoires in COVID-19 (dated by TCRdb to about 2020). Turning to the overall study: Samples from collaborators originated in the United States, Italy and Spain and spanned both the acute and convalescent phases of COVID-19. The prospective study material was composed of cDNA or gDNA derived from T cells, B-cell-depleted T cells, or PBMCs. Deeply sampled blood TCRbeta repertoires from subjects exposed to, actively infected with, or recovered from COVID-19 were included in the dataset. The repertoires were released in a freely available public database meant as a resource for research on the immune response to SARS-CoV-2. Samples were obtained from the ongoing ImmuneRACE study (first 160 participants) and from over 1,000 subjects provided by 6 global collaborators. Sample metadata almost always included a de-identified subject ID, COVID-19 status, age in years and sex. Where available, HLA class I and class II types were taken from metadata supplied by the sample provider and were not determined by assay-based typing.

V is cut by 0 bases and J by 4 bases, and the space between the germline ends is 10 bases. From a lookup of the germline V gene (reference sequence), CDR1 and CDR2 are GTSNPN and SVGIG. The CDR3 spans 14 residues, from the cysteine through the phenylalanine. Just the 42-base CDR3 DNA is kept, in frame starting at base 1. Results the study describes overall, beyond this receptor: The amount of clinical and demographic metadata varied by source and participant and was provided uncurated.

TCRbeta CDR3 regions were amplified from genomic DNA by means of the immunoSEQ Assay, a bias-controlled multiplex PCR. In the paper's pipeline: The number of nucleated cells in each sample was estimated by amplification of reference gene primers within the assay. Sequence reads were collapsed and filtered to measure the absolute abundance of every unique TCRbeta CDR3 rearrangement. Productive Simpson clonality was computed per sample as the square root of Simpson's diversity index over productive rearrangements. TCRdb limited this immuneACCESS table to in-frame rearrangements with V and J called. A share of clones is missing; checked studies link under half to unresolved V genes, and the rest is unexplained. The DNA gave D and trimming, while V, J and clone size come from that table. The sample table shows some 200,000 clones, and 76% are seen once. In total, the top ten clones hold around 8.1% of the sample.

Whole blood was collected in K2EDTA tubes by collaborating institutions according to the institutions' own protocols. For TCRbeta analysis, collaborators shipped samples in one of three forms: frozen whole blood, isolated PBMCs, or DNA extracted from either of those sample types. This clone was seen repeatedly, ten times or more. Its cognate antigen has yet to be identified. No base quality values were provided; no much bigger clone lies one nucleotide off. The sample consisted of peripheral blood. This TCR was recovered from a woman aged 50 to 60 with active or convalescent COVID-19. The chain is made from TRBV30 and TRBJ1-5; the D gene lacks a confident call. CDR3 protein: CAWSVAGGNQPQHF. The nucleotide sequence reads TGTGCCTGGAGTGTAGCAGGTGGAAATCAGCCCCAGCATTTT. Outside the CDR3, residues come from the reference TRBV30 and TRBJ1-5 proteins, so the full variable domain is: SQTIHQWPATLVQPVGSPLSLECTVEGTSNPNLYWYRQAAGRGLQLLFYSVGIGQISSEVPQNLSASRPQDRQFILSSKKLLLSDSGFYLCAWSVAGGNQPQHFGDGTRLSIL.